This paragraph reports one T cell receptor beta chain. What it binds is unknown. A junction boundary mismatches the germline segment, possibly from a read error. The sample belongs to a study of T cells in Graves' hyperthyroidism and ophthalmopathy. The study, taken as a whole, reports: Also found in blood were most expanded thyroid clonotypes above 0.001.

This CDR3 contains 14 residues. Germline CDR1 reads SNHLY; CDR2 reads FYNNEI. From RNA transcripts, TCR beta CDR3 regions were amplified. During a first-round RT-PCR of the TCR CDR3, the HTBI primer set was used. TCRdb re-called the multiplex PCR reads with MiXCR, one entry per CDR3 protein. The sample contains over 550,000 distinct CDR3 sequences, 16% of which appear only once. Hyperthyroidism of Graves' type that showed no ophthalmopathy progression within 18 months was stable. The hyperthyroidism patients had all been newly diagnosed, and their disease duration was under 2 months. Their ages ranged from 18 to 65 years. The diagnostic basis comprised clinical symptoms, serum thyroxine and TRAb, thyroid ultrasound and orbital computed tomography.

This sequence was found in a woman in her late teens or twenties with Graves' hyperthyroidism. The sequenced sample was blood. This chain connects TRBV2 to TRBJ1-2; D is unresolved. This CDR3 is CASIEAGLFYGYTF. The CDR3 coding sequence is TGTGCCAGCATTGAAGCCGGGCTGTTCTATGGCTACACCTTC.